The clone carrying this T cell receptor beta chain has only one observation. What it binds is not known. The sample originates from a study of blood T cells in healthy people across ages. Findings of the study overall: There were more naive CD4+ cells and higher diversity in long-lived donors than in aged donors.

Sample donors were healthy Caucasian individuals that came from Russia, aged roughly 6 to 100. Isolating PBMCs gave at least 6 million of these cells per sample. A sample-barcoded 5' primer and a J-beta primer mix were used in a second PCR of roughly 7 to 11 cycles. Each cDNA molecule received a tag from a template-switch adaptor that had 12 random nucleotides. TCRdb re-analysed the 5' RACE reads in MiXCR, keeping a single row per CDR3 protein. The sample contains approximately 800,000 distinct CDR3 sequences, more than 55% of which appear only once. Germline V lookup: CDR1 LGHNA, CDR2 YSLEER. The junction had 11 bases not matched to a gene; V was cut back by 4 bases and J by 4 bases. This CDR3 spans 16 amino acids.

This TCR derives from a man aged 35-49 years in good health. This chain links TRBV4-3 with TRBJ2-7; 9 nucleotides match TRBD1. Sequencing was done on a sample of blood. CDR3 in amino acids: CASSRDRAPKGYEQYF. The CDR3 DNA reads TGCGCCAGCAGCCGGGACAGGGCGCCGAAGGGTTACGAGCAGTACTTC.